This T cell receptor beta chain originates from a study of OX40 agonist ivuxolimab in advanced cancers. Turning to the study itself: Patients were dosed intravenously with ivuxolimab at 0.01 to 10 mg/kg every 2 weeks. Study-wide points: At doses 0.1 to 3.0 mg/kg, CD4+ and CD8+ clones expanded. CD8+ T cells were the subset that, on average, had more expanded clones than CD4+.

Note on this clone: Its antigen is currently unknown.

CDR3 length: 14 amino acids. Germline CDR1 reads MDHEN; CDR2 reads SYDVKM. Deletions cut 6 bases from V and 3 bases from J, with 13 bases between. Here immunoSEQ multiplex PCR was the method, and the copy in TCRdb shows in-frame clones only, minus some. The table shows 85,000 to 100,000 clones, with approximately 94% occurring only once. The starting material was CD4+ or CD8+ T cells sorted from blood, obtained in a trial of the OX40 agonist ivuxolimab. The receptor was isolated from an adult with an advanced solid tumor such as melanoma, head and neck, liver or kidney cancer. The chain is built from TRBV28 and TRBJ2-3; maybe TRBD1 (6 bases). The chain's CDR3 is CASSPNTGTDTQYF. CDR3 nucleotides: TGTGCCAGCAGCCCTAATACAGGGACAGATACGCAGTATTTT. Supplemented by reference TRBV28 and TRBJ2-3, the full variable domain reads DVKVTQSSRYLVKRTGEKVFLECVQDMDHENMFWYRQDPGLGLRLIYFSYDVKMKEKGDIPEGYSVSREKKERFSLILESASTNQTSMYLCASSPNTGTDTQYFGPGTRLTVL.